Each of the 17 T cell receptor beta chains below was sequenced from the same sample in a study of OX40 agonist ivuxolimab in advanced cancers. TCRdb's table, derived via immunoSEQ multiplex PCR, lists solely in-frame clones and lacks some. The sample has approximately 76,000 clones, approximately 85% seen once; the top ten hold approximately 5.1%. Sequenced material: CD4+ or CD8+ T cells sorted from blood, taken in a trial of the OX40 agonist ivuxolimab. Receptors originate from an adult with an advanced solid tumor such as melanoma, head and neck, liver or kidney cancer.

The chain joins TRBV7-2 to TRBJ1-4; D unresolved. This CDR3 has 12 residues. V lost 1 base to trimming and J lost 8 bases, with 5 bases between them. CDR1 SGHTA and CDR2 FQGNSA come from the germline V gene. The CDR3 here is CASSLGPEKLFF. In DNA, the CDR3 is TGTGCCAGCAGCTTAGGTCCGGAAAAACTGTTTTTT.

The genes are TRBV15 and TRBJ2-7; unclear D gene. V was cut by 0 bases and J by 4 bases, with 10 bases left in between. Germline loops: CDR1 LNHNV, CDR2 YYDKDF (reference sequence). CDR3 length: 14 amino acids. The CDR3 DNA sequence: TGTGCCACCAGCAGAGAACAGTTCGGTTACGAGCAGTACTTC. Its translation is CATSREQFGYEQYF.

J is TRBJ2-5 and V is TRBV5-8; TRBD1 agrees at 7 bases. Per germline, CDR1 SGHTS and CDR2 YDEGEE. This CDR3 comprises 15 residues. Trimming cost V 2 bases and J 4 bases; bases outside gene matches: 8. This CDR3 reads CASSFRTGGAETQYF. CDR3 bases: TGTGCCAGCAGCTTTAGGACAGGTGGGGCAGAGACCCAGTACTTC.

V gene TRBV18 combines with J gene TRBJ2-1; 7 bases fit TRBD2. The CDR3 contains 15 residues. With V trimmed by 6 bases and J by 8 bases, 13 bases remained unmatched. CDR1 and CDR2 from the germline V gene are KGHSH and LQKENI. Here the CDR3 reads CASSPPGGGVDEQFF. The CDR3 region has the DNA TGTGCCAGCTCCCCCCCGGGCGGGGGAGTTGATGAGCAGTTCTTC.

The V and J genes are TRBV2 and TRBJ2-5; D call uncertain. This CDR3 is built from 15 residues. V shed 0 bases and J shed 2 bases, with 10 bases lying between them. CDR1 SNHLY and CDR2 FYNNEI come from the germline V gene. The CDR3: CASSEAGVGQETQYF. DNA of the CDR3: TGTGCCAGCAGTGAAGCAGGAGTAGGGCAAGAGACCCAGTACTTC.

The rearrangement links TRBV7-6 to TRBJ2-1, with D tentatively TRBD1 (6 bases). Germline CDR1 and CDR2: SGHVS and FNYEAQ. The CDR3 totals 14 residues. Trimming shortened V by 5 bases and J by 7 bases, and 15 bases separated the two germline ends. The CDR3 DNA reads TGTGCCAGCAGCCAGGGGTTAAACTCGAATGAGCAGTTCTTC. Protein: CASSQGLNSNEQFF. Variable domain in full (rest from reference TRBV7-6 and TRBJ2-1): GAGVSQSPRYKVTKRGQDVALRCDPISGHVSLYWYRQALGQGPEFLTYFNYEAQQDKSGLPNDRFSAERPEGSISTLTIQRTEQRDSAMYRCASSQGLNSNEQFFGPGTRLTVL.

The rearrangement joins TRBV6-1 to TRBJ2-7; D remains unclear. This CDR3 contains 15 residues. Per the germline V gene, CDR1 is MNHNS and CDR2 is SASEGT. V shed 6 bases and J shed 3 bases, with 18 bases lying between them. CDR3 DNA sequence: TGTGCCAGCAGCCCGTTGCTGAACGCAGGCTACGAGCAGTACTTC. Its protein product is CASSPLLNAGYEQYF.

The CDR3 spells CASSSSLGKLGTEQFF. The DNA of the CDR3 is TGTGCCAGCAGCTCATCCCTCGGGAAGCTGGGGACTGAGCAGTTCTTC. This chain uses TRBV7-9 with TRBJ2-1; the D call may be TRBD1 or TRBD2 (5 bases each). V was trimmed by 4 bases and J by 9 bases, leaving 22 bases between them. This CDR3 spans 16 amino acids. From germline, CDR1 is SEHNR and CDR2 FQNEAQ (reference sequence).

Turning to this clone: This sample includes further DNA sequences coding for the same CDR3. The rearrangement uses TRBV7-9 and TRBJ2-3, with a weak D call TRBD2 (5 bases). V was cut by 1 base and J by 3 bases, with 5 bases left in between. The CDR3 is 13 residues long. Germline lookup yields CDR1 SEHNR and CDR2 FQNEAQ (reference sequence). The CDR3 here is CASSLGGTDTQYF. Written as DNA, the CDR3 is TGTGCCAGCAGCTTAGGCGGGACAGATACGCAGTATTTT.

The chain has TRBV10-2 and TRBJ1-5; D is unresolved. Trimming took off 4 bases at V and 1 base at J, with 8 bases between the two ends. Germline CDR1 is WSHSY and CDR2 is SAAADI. The CDR3 has 14 residues. The CDR3 spells CASSGLGSNQPQHF. CDR3 nucleotide sequence: TGCGCCAGCAGTGGGTTAGGGAGCAATCAGCCCCAGCATTTT.

The chain employs TRBV28 and TRBJ1-2; 7 bases match TRBD1. The CDR3 sequence is 16 residues long. The trim removed 1 base at V and 2 bases at J, leaving 7 bases unmatched. Germline assignment: CDR1 MDHEN and CDR2 SYDVKM. The CDR3 protein is CASSLSGGRWNYGYTF. The CDR3 nucleotides read TGTGCCAGCAGTTTATCAGGGGGGCGCTGGAACTATGGCTACACCTTC.

The CDR3 DNA reads as TGCGCCAGCAGTCAGTCCTCGGGCTCCTACAATGAGCAGTTCTTC. This encodes CASSQSSGSYNEQFF. This rearrangement joins TRBV23-1 to TRBJ2-1; no definite D call. TRBV23-1 is labeled an ORF, and its function is uncertain. This CDR3 is 15 amino acids long. V was cut by 3 bases and J by 0 bases, with 9 bases left in between.

The chain carries TRBV9 and TRBJ1-2; TRBD1 matches 8 bases. Germline CDR1 SGDLS, CDR2 YYNGEE. The CDR3 runs 13 residues. The ends lost 4 bases at V and 7 bases at J; junction bases unmatched: 6. The CDR3 reads CASSYDRGSGYTF. The CDR3 DNA reads TGTGCCAGCAGCTACGACAGGGGCTCTGGCTACACCTTC.

The chain couples TRBV10-1 to TRBJ2-1; no firm D call. The germline gives CDR1 WNHNN, CDR2 SYGVQD (reference sequence). V was trimmed by 0 bases and J by 0 bases, leaving 12 bases between them. There are 17 residues in the CDR3. The CDR3 region is CASSESELELSYNEQFF. The DNA of the CDR3 is TGCGCCAGCAGTGAGTCGGAGCTAGAACTCTCCTACAATGAGCAGTTCTTC.

The chain links TRBV20-1 to TRBJ2-5; no reliable D call. CDR1 and CDR2 (germline): DFQATT, SNEGSKA (reference sequence). Trimming stripped 6 bases from V and 5 bases from J, with 10 bases between. This CDR3 comprises 11 residues. The CDR3 coding sequence is TGCAGTGCAGAGTGGGTTGAGACCCAGTACTTC. This codes for CSAEWVETQYF.

This chain links TRBV5-8 with TRBJ2-7; 11 bases agree with TRBD2. V lost 2 bases, J lost 0 bases, and 7 bases stayed unmatched. The germline gives CDR1 SGHTS, CDR2 YDEGEE. The CDR3 runs to 17 residues. The CDR3 loop reads CASSLILAGVTSYEQYF. CDR3 DNA: TGTGCCAGCAGCTTAATACTAGCGGGGGTTACCTCCTACGAGCAGTACTTC.

The chain carries TRBV7-9 and TRBJ2-2; D unclear. Germline V gene sequence: CDR1 SEHNR, CDR2 FQNEAQ (reference sequence). V lost 5 bases and J lost 4, with 8 bases in between. The CDR3 is 13 amino acids. The CDR3 sequence is CASSRDTTGELFF. Here the CDR3 DNA reads TGTGCCAGCAGCAGAGACACCACCGGGGAGCTGTTTTTT.